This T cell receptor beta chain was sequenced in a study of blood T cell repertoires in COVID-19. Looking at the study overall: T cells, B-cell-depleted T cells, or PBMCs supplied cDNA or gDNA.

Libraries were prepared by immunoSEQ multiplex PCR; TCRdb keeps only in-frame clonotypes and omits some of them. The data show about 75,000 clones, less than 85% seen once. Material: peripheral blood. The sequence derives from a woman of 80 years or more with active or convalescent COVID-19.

The CDR3 reads CASRGTGGVETQYF. CDR3 bases: TGTGCCAGTAGGGGTACAGGGGGAGTAGAGACCCAGTACTTC. V gene TRBV19 combines with J gene TRBJ2-5, with 8 bases lining up with TRBD1. CDR3 size: 14 residues. Unmatched junction bases numbered 7, after V lost 6 bases and J lost 4 bases. Germline-derived CDR1 and CDR2 are LNHDA and SQIVND (reference sequence). The full variable domain, with the rest looked up from reference TRBV19 and TRBJ2-5, is DGGITQSPKYLFRKEGQNVTLSCEQNLNHDAMYWYRQDPGQGLRLIYYSQIVNDFQKGDIAEGYSVSREKKESFPLTVTSAQKNPTAFYLCASRGTGGVETQYFGPGTRLLVL.